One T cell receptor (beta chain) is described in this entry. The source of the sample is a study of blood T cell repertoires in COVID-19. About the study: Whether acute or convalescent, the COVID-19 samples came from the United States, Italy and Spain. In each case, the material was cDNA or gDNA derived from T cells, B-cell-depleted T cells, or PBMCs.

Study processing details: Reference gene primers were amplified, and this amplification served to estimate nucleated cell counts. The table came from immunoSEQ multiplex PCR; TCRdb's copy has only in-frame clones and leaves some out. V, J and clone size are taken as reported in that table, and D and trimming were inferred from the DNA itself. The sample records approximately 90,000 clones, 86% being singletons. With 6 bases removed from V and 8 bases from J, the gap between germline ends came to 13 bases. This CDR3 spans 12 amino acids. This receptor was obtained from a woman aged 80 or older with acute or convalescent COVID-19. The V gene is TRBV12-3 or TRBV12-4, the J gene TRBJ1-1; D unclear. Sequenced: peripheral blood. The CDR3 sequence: CASSLGAGEAFF. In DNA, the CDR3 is TGTGCCAGCAGCCTGGGCGCGGGGGAAGCTTTCTTT.